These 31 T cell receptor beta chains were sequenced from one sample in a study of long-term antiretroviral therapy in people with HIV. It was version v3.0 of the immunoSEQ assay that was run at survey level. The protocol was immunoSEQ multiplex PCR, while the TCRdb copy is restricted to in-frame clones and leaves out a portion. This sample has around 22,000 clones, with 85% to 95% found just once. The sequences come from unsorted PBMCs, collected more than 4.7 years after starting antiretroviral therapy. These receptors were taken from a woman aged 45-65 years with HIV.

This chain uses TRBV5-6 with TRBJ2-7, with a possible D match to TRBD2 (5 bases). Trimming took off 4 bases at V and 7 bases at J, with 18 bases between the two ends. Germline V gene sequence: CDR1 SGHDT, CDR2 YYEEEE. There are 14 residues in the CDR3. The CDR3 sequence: CASSEGSGMEEQYF. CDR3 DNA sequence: TGTGCCAGCAGCGAAGGCTCGGGGATGGAGGAGCAGTACTTC.

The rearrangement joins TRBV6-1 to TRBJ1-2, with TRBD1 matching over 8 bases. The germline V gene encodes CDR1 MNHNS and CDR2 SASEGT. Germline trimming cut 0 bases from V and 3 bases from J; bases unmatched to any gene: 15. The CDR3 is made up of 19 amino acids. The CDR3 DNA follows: TGTGCCAGCAGTGAAGCGTCGGACAGGGTGGTTTATATCGACTATGGCTACACCTTC. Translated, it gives CASSEASDRVVYIDYGYTF.

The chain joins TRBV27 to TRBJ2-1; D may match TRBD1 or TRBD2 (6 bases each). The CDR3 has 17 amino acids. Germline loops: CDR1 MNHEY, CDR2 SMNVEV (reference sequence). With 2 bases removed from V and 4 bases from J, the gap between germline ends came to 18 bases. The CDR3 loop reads CASSLPRGVSKYNEQFF. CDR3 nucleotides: TGTGCCAGCAGTTTACCGAGGGGGGTCTCAAAGTACAATGAGCAGTTCTTC.

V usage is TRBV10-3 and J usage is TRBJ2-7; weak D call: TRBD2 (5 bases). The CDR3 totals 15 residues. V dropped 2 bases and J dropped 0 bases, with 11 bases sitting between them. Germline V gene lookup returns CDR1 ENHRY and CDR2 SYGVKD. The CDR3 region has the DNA TGTGCCATCAGTGAGCCTGGAGAGGGCTCCTACGAGCAGTACTTC. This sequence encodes CAISEPGEGSYEQYF.

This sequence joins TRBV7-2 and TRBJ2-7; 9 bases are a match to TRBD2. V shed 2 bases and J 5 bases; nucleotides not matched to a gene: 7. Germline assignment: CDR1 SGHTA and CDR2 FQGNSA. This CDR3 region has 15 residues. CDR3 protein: CASSLRLAVGDEQYF. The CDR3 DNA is TGTGCCAGCAGCTTAAGACTAGCGGTTGGGGACGAGCAGTACTTC. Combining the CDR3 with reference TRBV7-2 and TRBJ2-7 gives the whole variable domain GAGVSQSPSNKVTEKGKDVELRCDPISGHTALYWYRQSLGQGLEFLIYFQGNSAPDKSGLPSDRFSAERTGGSVSTLTIQRTQQEDSAVYLCASSLRLAVGDEQYFGPGTRLTVT.

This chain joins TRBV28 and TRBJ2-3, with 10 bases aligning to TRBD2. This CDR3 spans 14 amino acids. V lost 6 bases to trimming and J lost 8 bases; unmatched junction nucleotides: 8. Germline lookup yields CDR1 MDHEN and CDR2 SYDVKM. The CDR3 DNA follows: TGTGCCAGCAGGTCGAGCGGGAGGGCCGCTACGCAGTATTTT. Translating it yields CASRSSGRAATQYF.

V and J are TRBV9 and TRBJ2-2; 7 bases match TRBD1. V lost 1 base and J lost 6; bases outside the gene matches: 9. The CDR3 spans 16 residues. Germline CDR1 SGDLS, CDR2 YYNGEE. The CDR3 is CASSVLTGVSAGELFF. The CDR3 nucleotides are TGTGCCAGCAGCGTATTAACAGGGGTATCGGCCGGGGAGCTGTTTTTT.

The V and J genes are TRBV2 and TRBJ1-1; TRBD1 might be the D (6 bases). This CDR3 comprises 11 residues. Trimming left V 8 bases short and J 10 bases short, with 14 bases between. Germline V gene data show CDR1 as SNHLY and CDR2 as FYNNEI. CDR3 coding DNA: TGTGCCAGCGGCCGGGGGCGGTCAGCTTTCTTT. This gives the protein CASGRGRSAFF.

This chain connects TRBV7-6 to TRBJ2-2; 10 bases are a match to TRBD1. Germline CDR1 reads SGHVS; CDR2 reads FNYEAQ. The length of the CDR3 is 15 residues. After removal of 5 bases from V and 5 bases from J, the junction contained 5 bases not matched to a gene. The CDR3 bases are TGTGCCAGCAGCCCCGGACAGGGGGGAACCGGGGAGCTGTTTTTT. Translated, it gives CASSPGQGGTGELFF.

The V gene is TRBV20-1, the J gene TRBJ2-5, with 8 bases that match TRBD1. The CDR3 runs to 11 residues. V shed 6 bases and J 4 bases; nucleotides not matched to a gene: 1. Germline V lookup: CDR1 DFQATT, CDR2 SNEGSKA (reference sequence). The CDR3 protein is CSATGVETQYF. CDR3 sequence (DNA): TGCAGTGCGACAGGGGTAGAGACCCAGTACTTC.

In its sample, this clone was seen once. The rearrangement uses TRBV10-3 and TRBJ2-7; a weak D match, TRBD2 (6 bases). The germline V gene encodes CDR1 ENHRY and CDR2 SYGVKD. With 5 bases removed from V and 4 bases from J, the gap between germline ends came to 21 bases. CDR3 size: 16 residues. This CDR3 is CAISMKETSPLYEQYF. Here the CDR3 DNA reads TGTGCCATCAGTATGAAAGAGACTAGTCCCCTTTACGAGCAGTACTTC.

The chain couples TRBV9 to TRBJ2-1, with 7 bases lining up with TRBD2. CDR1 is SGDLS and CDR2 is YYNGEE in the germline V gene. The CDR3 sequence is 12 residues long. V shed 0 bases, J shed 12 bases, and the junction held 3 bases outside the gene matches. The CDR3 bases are TGTGCCAGCAGCGTAGCGGGAGGATGGCAGTTCTTC. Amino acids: CASSVAGGWQFF.

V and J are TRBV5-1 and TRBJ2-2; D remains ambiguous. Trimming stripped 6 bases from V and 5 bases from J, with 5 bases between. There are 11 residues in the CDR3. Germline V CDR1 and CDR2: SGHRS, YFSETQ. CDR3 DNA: TGCGCCAGCAAGGGAACCGGGGAGCTGTTTTTT. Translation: CASKGTGELFF.

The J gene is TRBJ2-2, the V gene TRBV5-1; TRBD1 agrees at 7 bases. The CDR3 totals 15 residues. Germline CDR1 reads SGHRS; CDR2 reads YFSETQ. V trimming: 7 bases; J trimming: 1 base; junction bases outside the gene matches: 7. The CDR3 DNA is TGCGCCAGCGGGCCGGGACAGAGGAACACCGGGGAGCTGTTTTTT. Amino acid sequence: CASGPGQRNTGELFF.

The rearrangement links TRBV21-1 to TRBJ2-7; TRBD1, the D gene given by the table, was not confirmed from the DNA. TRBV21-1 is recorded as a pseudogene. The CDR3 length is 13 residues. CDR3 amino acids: CASSKLRAGEQYF. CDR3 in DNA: TGTGCCAGCAGCAAACTAAGGGCAGGGGAGCAGTACTTC.

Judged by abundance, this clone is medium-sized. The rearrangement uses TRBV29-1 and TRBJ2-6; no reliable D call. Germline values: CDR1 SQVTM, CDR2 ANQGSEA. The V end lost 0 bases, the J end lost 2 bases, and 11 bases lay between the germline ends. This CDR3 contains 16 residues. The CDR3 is CSVEEDGTAGANVLTF. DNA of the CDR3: TGCAGCGTTGAAGAAGATGGCACGGCTGGGGCCAACGTCCTGACTTTC. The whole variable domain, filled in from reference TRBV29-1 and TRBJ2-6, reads SAVISQKPSRDICQRGTSLTIQCQVDSQVTMMFWYRQQPGQSLTLIATANQGSEATYESGFVIDKFPISRPNLTFSTLTVSNMSPEDSSIYLCSVEEDGTAGANVLTFGAGSRLTVL.

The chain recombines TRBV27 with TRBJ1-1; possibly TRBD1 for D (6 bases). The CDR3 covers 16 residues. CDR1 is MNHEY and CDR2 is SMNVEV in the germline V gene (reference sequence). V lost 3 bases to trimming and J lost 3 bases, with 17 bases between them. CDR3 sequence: CASSFGGAPDYTEAFF. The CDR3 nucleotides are TGTGCCAGCAGTTTCGGGGGCGCCCCCGATTACACTGAAGCTTTCTTT.

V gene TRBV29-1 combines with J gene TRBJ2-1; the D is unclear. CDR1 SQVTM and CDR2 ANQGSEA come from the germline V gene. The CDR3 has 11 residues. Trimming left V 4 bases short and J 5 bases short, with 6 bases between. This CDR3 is CSVAFNNEQFF. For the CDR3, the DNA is TGCAGCGTTGCTTTCAACAATGAGCAGTTCTTC.

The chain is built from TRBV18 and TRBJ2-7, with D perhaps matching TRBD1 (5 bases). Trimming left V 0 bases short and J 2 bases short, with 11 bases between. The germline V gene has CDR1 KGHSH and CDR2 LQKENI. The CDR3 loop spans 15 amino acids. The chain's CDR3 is CASSPPGQYTYEQYF. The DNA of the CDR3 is TGTGCCAGCTCACCACCGGGGCAGTACACCTACGAGCAGTACTTC.

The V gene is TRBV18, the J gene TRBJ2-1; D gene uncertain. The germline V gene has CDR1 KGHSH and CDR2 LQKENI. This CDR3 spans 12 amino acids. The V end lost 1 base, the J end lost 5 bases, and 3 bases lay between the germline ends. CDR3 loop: CASSPLDNEQFF. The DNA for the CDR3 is TGTGCCAGCTCACCACTGGACAATGAGCAGTTCTTC.

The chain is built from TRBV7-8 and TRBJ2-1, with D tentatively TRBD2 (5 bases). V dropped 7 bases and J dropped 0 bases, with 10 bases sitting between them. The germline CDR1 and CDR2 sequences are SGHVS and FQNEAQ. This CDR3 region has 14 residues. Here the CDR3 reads CASKVASSYNEQFF. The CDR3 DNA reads TGTGCCAGCAAGGTAGCGAGCTCCTACAATGAGCAGTTCTTC.

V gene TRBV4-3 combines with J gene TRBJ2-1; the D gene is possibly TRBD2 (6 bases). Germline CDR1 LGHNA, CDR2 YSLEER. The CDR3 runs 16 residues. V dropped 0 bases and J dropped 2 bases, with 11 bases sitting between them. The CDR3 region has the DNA TGCGCCAGCAGCCAAGATCCGGGACTCACCTACAATGAGCAGTTCTTC. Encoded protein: CASSQDPGLTYNEQFF.

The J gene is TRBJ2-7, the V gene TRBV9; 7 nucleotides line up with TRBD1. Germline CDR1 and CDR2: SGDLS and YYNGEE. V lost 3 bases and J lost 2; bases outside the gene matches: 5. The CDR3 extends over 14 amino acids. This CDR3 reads CASSGGQAPYEQYF. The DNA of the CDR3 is TGTGCCAGCAGCGGCGGACAGGCGCCCTACGAGCAGTACTTC.

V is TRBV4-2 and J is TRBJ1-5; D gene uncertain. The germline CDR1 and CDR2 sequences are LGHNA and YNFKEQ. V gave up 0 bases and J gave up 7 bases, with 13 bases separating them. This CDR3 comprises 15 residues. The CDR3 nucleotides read TGTGCCAGCAGCCAAGAGGTTCTAACACCCCAGCCCCAGCATTTT. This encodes CASSQEVLTPQPQHF.

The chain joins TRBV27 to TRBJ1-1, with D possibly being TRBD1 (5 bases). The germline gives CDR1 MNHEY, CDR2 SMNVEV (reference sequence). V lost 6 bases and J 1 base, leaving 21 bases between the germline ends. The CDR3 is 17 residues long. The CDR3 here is CASRQLWGELRNTEAFF. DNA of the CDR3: TGTGCCAGCAGGCAGCTTTGGGGGGAGCTGAGGAACACTGAAGCTTTCTTT.

The CDR3 DNA follows: TGTGCCATCAGTGAGTTTGAAGGAGATACGCAGTATTTT. Translated, it gives CAISEFEGDTQYF. The chain links TRBV10-3 to TRBJ2-3; D remains ambiguous. Germline assignment: CDR1 ENHRY and CDR2 SYGVKD. The CDR3 sequence is 13 residues long. V was clipped by 1 base and J by 5 bases, with 7 bases between them.

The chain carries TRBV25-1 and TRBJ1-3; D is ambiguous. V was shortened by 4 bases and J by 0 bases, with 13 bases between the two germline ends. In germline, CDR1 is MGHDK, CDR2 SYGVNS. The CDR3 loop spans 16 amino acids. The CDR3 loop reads CASSGPIPFSGNTIYF. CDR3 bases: TGTGCCAGCAGTGGACCAATCCCTTTCTCTGGAAACACCATATATTTT.

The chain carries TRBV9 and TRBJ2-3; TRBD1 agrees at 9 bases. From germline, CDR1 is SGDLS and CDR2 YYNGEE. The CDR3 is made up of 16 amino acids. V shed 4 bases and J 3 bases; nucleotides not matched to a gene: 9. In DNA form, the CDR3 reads TGTGCCAGCAGCCCTCCCGGGACAGGGCGGACAGATACGCAGTATTTT. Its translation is CASSPPGTGRTDTQYF. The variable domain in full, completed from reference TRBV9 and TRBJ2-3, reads DSGVTQTPKHLITATGQRVTLRCSPRSGDLSVYWYQQSLDQGLQFLIQYYNGEERAKGNILERFSAQQFPDLHSELNLSSLELGDSALYFCASSPPGTGRTDTQYFGPGTRLTVL.

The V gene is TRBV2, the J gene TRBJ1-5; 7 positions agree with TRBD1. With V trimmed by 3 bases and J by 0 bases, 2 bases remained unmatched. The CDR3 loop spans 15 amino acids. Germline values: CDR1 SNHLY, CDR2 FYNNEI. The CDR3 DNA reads TGTGCCAGCAGTGACGACAGGGCTAGCAATCAGCCCCAGCATTTT. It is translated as CASSDDRASNQPQHF.

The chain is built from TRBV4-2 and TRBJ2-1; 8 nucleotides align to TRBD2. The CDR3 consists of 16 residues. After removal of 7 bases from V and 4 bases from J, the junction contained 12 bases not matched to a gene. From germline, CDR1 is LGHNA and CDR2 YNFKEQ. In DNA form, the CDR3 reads TGTGCCAGCAACCCTCGTTATAGCGGGGCATACAATGAGCAGTTCTTC. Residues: CASNPRYSGAYNEQFF.

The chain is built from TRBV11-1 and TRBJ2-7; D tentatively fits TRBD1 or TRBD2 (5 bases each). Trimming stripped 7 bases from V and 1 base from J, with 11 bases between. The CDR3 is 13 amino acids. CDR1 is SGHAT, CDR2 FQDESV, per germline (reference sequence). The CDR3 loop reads CASTRRESYEQYF. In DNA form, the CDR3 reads TGTGCCAGCACACGCAGGGAGTCCTACGAGCAGTACTTC.